This record concerns one T cell receptor beta chain sequence. The data originate from a study of OX40 agonist ivuxolimab in advanced cancers. Looking at the study overall: Patients received intravenous ivuxolimab every 2 weeks at 0.01 to 10 mg/kg. Past anti-PD-1, anti-PD-L1 or anti-CTLA-4 therapy was accepted, and 40% had received some.

Trimming stripped 5 bases from V and 1 base from J, with 14 bases between. The V gene's germline CDR1 is GTSNPN and CDR2 SVGIG (reference sequence). The CDR3 contains 14 residues. Only in-frame clones appear in the TCRdb table, and some are missing; sequencing was by immunoSEQ multiplex PCR. This sample has some 50,000 clones, with about 88% found just once. Sequenced material: CD4+ or CD8+ T cells sorted from blood, taken in a trial of the OX40 agonist ivuxolimab. This chain joins TRBV30 and TRBJ1-1, with a tentative D call TRBD1 (6 bases). This receptor was taken from an adult with an advanced solid tumor such as melanoma, head and neck, liver or kidney cancer. In DNA form, the CDR3 reads TGTGCCTGGGTGTTGGGGGGGGCGAACACTGAAGCTTTCTTT. Protein: CAWVLGGANTEAFF.